This T cell receptor beta chain was found in a study of cytomegalovirus exposure and HLA in healthy donors. The study's findings and limits: When presence/absence was analysed, sequencing depth was taken to be roughly uniform across donors. As was reported, the classifier diagnosed cytomegalovirus status with high specificity and sensitivity.

Germline V CDR1 and CDR2: DFQATT, SNEGSKA (reference sequence). This CDR3 contains 11 residues. Note on this clone: The antigen is undetermined.

Researchers ran the PCR with 60 Vbeta and 13 Jbeta primers. The protocol was immunoSEQ multiplex PCR, while the TCRdb copy is restricted to in-frame clones and leaves out a portion. The sample has about 120,000 clones, approximately 80% seen once; the top ten hold 1%. Source material: PBMCs. J is TRBJ1-2 and V is TRBV20-1, with 11 bases fitting TRBD1. The sequence came from a human donor in good health. The CDR3 bases are TGCATCGGACAGGGGGCAGGAGGCTACACCTTC. Its protein is CIGQGAGGYTF.